The 8 T cell receptor beta chains given below trace back to one sample, sequenced in a study of blood T cell repertoires in COVID-19. Data came from immunoSEQ multiplex PCR; TCRdb stores just in-frame clones and leaves some out. Altogether roughly 120,000 clones are present, approximately 74% being singletons, with the ten largest covering over 5.5%. Specimen: peripheral blood. These receptor sequences come from an elderly man with COVID-19, enrolled during active disease.

The chain has TRBV13 and TRBJ1-1; 8 nucleotides match TRBD1. CDR3 size: 15 residues. After removal of 4 bases from V and 4 bases from J, the junction contained 8 bases not matched to a gene. In germline, CDR1 is PRHDT, CDR2 FYEKMQ (reference sequence). The CDR3 DNA is TGTGCCAGCAGCTCATCAGGGGGCCCTACCACTGAAGCTTTCTTT. Protein sequence: CASSSSGGPTTEAFF.

V is TRBV5-4 and J is TRBJ1-1; TRBD1 might be the D (6 bases). V shed 4 bases and J shed 7 bases, with 14 bases lying between them. The length of the CDR3 is 13 residues. Germline V gene lookup returns CDR1 SGHNT and CDR2 YYREEE (reference sequence). CDR3 amino acids: CASSLRGGGEAFF. The DNA for the CDR3 is TGTGCCAGCAGCCTCAGGGGCGGAGGTGAAGCTTTCTTT.

J is TRBJ2-2 and V is TRBV3-1 (or the pseudogene TRBV3-2), with TRBD2 matching over 7 bases. V lost 4 bases to trimming and J lost 7 bases; unmatched junction nucleotides: 3. Germline CDR1 reads LGHDT; CDR2 reads YNNKEL (reference sequence). This CDR3 is built from 13 residues. CDR3 region: CASSPGGLGELFF. CDR3 nucleotide sequence: TGTGCCAGCAGCCCGGGGGGTCTCGGGGAGCTGTTTTTT.

The chain employs TRBV5-1 and TRBJ1-1, with TRBD1 matching over 7 bases. The CDR3 has 15 residues. Germline V gene lookup returns CDR1 SGHRS and CDR2 YFSETQ. The ends lost 0 bases at V and 1 base at J; junction bases unmatched: 3. The CDR3 loop is CASSLVYRGNTEAFF. CDR3 sequence (DNA): TGCGCCAGCAGCTTGGTCTACAGGGGGAACACTGAAGCTTTCTTT. The whole variable domain, remainder taken from reference TRBV5-1 and TRBJ1-1, is KAGVTQTPRYLIKTRGQQVTLSCSPISGHRSVSWYQQTPGQGLQFLFEYFSETQRNKGNFPGRFSGRQFSNSRSEMNVSTLELGDSALYLCASSLVYRGNTEAFFGQGTRLTVV.

The V call is TRBV6-5, the J call TRBJ1-4; D possibly corresponds to TRBD1 (5 bases). V shed 6 bases and J shed 8 bases, with 13 bases lying between them. The CDR3 is made up of 13 amino acids. CDR1 and CDR2 (germline): MNHEY, SVGAGI. The CDR3, as DNA: TGTGCCAGCAGCCCCGCCCGGGGGGAAAAACTGTTTTTT. Protein product: CASSPARGEKLFF.

The V call is TRBV5-4, the J call TRBJ2-7, with D perhaps matching TRBD2 (6 bases). Germline values: CDR1 SGHNT, CDR2 YYREEE (reference sequence). The ends were cut back, 3 bases at V and 3 bases at J, with 19 bases in the middle. The CDR3 has 16 residues. The CDR3: CASSSPTGTPNYEQYF. Written as DNA, the CDR3 is TGTGCCAGCAGCTCGCCAACCGGGACTCCGAACTACGAGCAGTACTTC.

The rearrangement uses TRBV6-2 or TRBV6-3 and TRBJ1-1; 8 nucleotides align to TRBD1. V gave up 5 bases and J gave up 5 bases; unmatched junction bases: 10. This CDR3 is 15 amino acids long. Germline assignment: CDR1 MNHEY and CDR2 SVGEGT. CDR3 nucleotide sequence: TGTGCCAGCAGTACCTCAGGGGGCCTGAGAACTGAAGCTTTCTTT. Amino acid sequence: CASSTSGGLRTEAFF.

The chain couples TRBV7-3 to TRBJ2-2, with a possible D match to TRBD1 (6 bases). The CDR3 consists of 16 residues. Germline V CDR1 and CDR2: SGHTA, FQGTGA. The ends were cut back, 5 bases at V and 4 bases at J, with 17 bases in the middle. The CDR3 spells CASSERGSWGTGELFF. The CDR3 DNA reads as TGTGCCAGCAGCGAAAGGGGGTCGTGGGGCACCGGGGAGCTGTTTTTT.